The 18 T cell receptor beta chains below were found in one sample sequenced in a study of pediatric ulcerative colitis. Only in-frame clones appear in the TCRdb table, and some are missing; sequencing was by immunoSEQ multiplex PCR. Of fewer than 30,000 clones listed, roughly 71% are singletons. One to two pinch biopsies were taken from the rectum during colonoscopy. Sequenced sample: gut tissue. Receptor source: a boy younger than 18 with severe ulcerative colitis.

The J gene is TRBJ2-7, the V gene TRBV27; a weak D match, TRBD2 (5 bases). The germline V gene has CDR1 MNHEY and CDR2 SMNVEV (reference sequence). The V end was cut by 3 bases, the J end by 0 bases, with 24 bases between. The CDR3 sequence is 19 residues long. The CDR3 region is CASSLLRGFQQESSYEQYF. In DNA form, the CDR3 reads TGTGCCAGCAGTTTGCTTCGGGGTTTTCAGCAGGAGAGCTCCTACGAGCAGTACTTC.

The chain links TRBV21-1 to TRBJ1-4. TRBV21-1 is a pseudogene segment. This CDR3 region has 15 residues. The CDR3 DNA reads as TGTGCCAGCAGCAAAGAGGTGACGTCCGGGGGAAAACTGTTTTTT. Translation: CASSKEVTSGGKLFF.

The chain employs TRBV5-8 and TRBJ1-1; D is uncertain. V lost 2 bases, J lost 0 bases, and 11 bases lay in between. CDR1 is SGHTS, CDR2 YDEGEE, per germline. The CDR3 covers 15 residues. CDR3 loop: CASSLTDQMNTEAFF. The CDR3 DNA sequence: TGTGCCAGCAGCTTAACCGACCAGATGAACACTGAAGCTTTCTTT.

The chain recombines TRBV25-1 with TRBJ1-2; 11 bases match TRBD1. Germline V gene lookup returns CDR1 MGHDK and CDR2 SYGVNS. V lost 3 bases to trimming and J lost 8 bases; unmatched junction nucleotides: 5. This CDR3 comprises 14 residues. This CDR3 is CASSERDRGGGYTF. The CDR3 DNA reads as TGTGCCAGCAGTGAGAGGGACAGGGGGGGCGGCTACACCTTC.

The count of this clone is one. This sequence joins TRBV11-2 and TRBJ2-3; possible D gene TRBD2, 5 bases. V lost 1 base and J 4 bases, leaving 12 bases between the germline ends. Germline V gene lookup returns CDR1 SGHAT and CDR2 FQNNGV. This CDR3 has 15 residues. CDR3: CASSLVYGMADTQYF. The CDR3 DNA reads as TGTGCCAGCAGCTTAGTTTACGGGATGGCAGATACGCAGTATTTT.

This clone showed up just a few times. J is TRBJ1-1 and V is TRBV2; D is unclear. Germline lookup yields CDR1 SNHLY and CDR2 FYNNEI. This CDR3 is built from 13 residues. V was shortened by 7 bases and J by 5 bases, with 14 bases between the two germline ends. The CDR3 reads CASTPREGTEAFF. CDR3 nucleotide sequence: TGTGCCAGCACCCCCCGGGAGGGAACTGAAGCTTTCTTT.

The chain couples TRBV11-2 to TRBJ1-2; 7 positions match TRBD1. V trimming: 1 base; J trimming: 5 bases; junction bases outside the gene matches: 1. Looked up from germline, CDR1 is SGHAT and CDR2 is FQNNGV. The CDR3 extends over 13 amino acids. The CDR3 region has the DNA TGTGCCAGCAGCTTAGGGGGACAGTATGGCTACACCTTC. Its translation: CASSLGGQYGYTF.

The CDR3 spells CASSLGLAGYAEQFF. CDR3 in DNA: TGTGCCAGCAGCTTGGGACTAGCGGGATACGCTGAGCAGTTCTTC. The chain recombines TRBV7-3 with TRBJ2-1, with 13 bases matching TRBD2. This CDR3 contains 15 residues. CDR1 and CDR2 (germline): SGHTA, FQGTGA. After removal of 3 bases from V and 9 bases from J, the junction contained 5 bases not matched to a gene.

The genes are TRBV6-1 and TRBJ2-3; D is undetermined. Per germline, CDR1 MNHNS and CDR2 SASEGT. Between the trimmed V and J ends, which lost 6 bases and 2 bases, there was a span of 6 bases. This CDR3 spans 12 amino acids. The DNA of the CDR3 is TGTGCCAGCAGGGAACTCACAGATACGCAGTATTTT. Residues: CASRELTDTQYF.

V usage is TRBV19 and J usage is TRBJ2-1; perhaps D is TRBD1 or TRBD2 (7 bases each). The germline V gene encodes CDR1 LNHDA and CDR2 SQIVND (reference sequence). CDR3 length: 16 amino acids. V lost 5 bases, J lost 6 bases, and 20 bases lay in between. The CDR3 coding sequence is TGTGCCAGTAGTCCCAGGGAGGGACAGCGCGTCAATGAGCAGTTCTTC. This translates into CASSPREGQRVNEQFF.

The chain recombines TRBV19 with TRBJ2-7; tentative D call: TRBD2 (5 bases). V was shortened by 3 bases and J by 2 bases, with 11 bases between the two germline ends. This CDR3 has 14 residues. The V gene's germline CDR1 is LNHDA and CDR2 SQIVND (reference sequence). CDR3: CASSIIGVTYEQYF. The CDR3 coding sequence is TGTGCCAGTAGTATTATCGGGGTCACCTACGAGCAGTACTTC.

The table lists this clone with a count of one. The rearrangement links TRBV7-2 to TRBJ2-1; the match to TRBD2 covers 14 bases. This CDR3 has 17 amino acids. Germline V CDR1 and CDR2: SGHTA, FQGNSA. Unmatched junction bases numbered 15, after V lost 5 bases and J lost 12 bases. The CDR3 protein is CASSLPVTSGRALLQFF. CDR3 bases: TGTGCCAGCAGCCTTCCCGTGACTAGCGGGAGGGCCCTTTTGCAGTTCTTC.

V usage is TRBV28 and J usage is TRBJ2-1, with TRBD1 identical over 9 bases. The CDR3 runs to 16 residues. CDR1 is MDHEN, CDR2 SYDVKM, per germline. J gave up 2 bases and V 5 bases, and 7 bases lay outside the gene matches. The CDR3 DNA sequence: TGTGCCAGCAGTCCCCAGACAGGGGGGACCTACAATGAGCAGTTCTTC. Its translation is CASSPQTGGTYNEQFF.

The chain is built from TRBV6-1 and TRBJ2-1, with D perhaps matching TRBD2 (5 bases). The length of the CDR3 is 13 residues. V shed 6 bases and J shed 6 bases, with 12 bases lying between them. The germline CDR1 and CDR2 sequences are MNHNS and SASEGT. The CDR3 is CASRKDFFNEQFF. The CDR3, as DNA: TGTGCCAGCAGGAAGGACTTTTTCAATGAGCAGTTCTTC.

V is TRBV30 and J is TRBJ1-2; TRBD1 is a possible D gene (5 bases). Trimming shortened V by 0 bases and J by 3 bases, and 8 bases separated the two germline ends. This CDR3 spans 13 amino acids. CDR1 is GTSNPN, CDR2 SVGIG, per germline (reference sequence). CDR3 loop: CAWSVWGDYGYTF. The CDR3 DNA reads TGTGCCTGGAGTGTATGGGGGGACTATGGCTACACCTTC.

CDR3 amino acids: CAWTVGREKRAEAFF. The CDR3 nucleotides are TGTGCCTGGACTGTGGGTCGGGAAAAGAGAGCTGAAGCTTTCTTT. The genes are TRBV30 and TRBJ1-1; D gene unclear. The CDR3 sequence is 15 residues long. The V end lost 4 bases, the J end lost 6 bases, and 21 bases lay between the germline ends. The V gene's germline CDR1 is GTSNPN and CDR2 SVGIG (reference sequence). The entire variable domain, with the rest obtained from reference TRBV30 and TRBJ1-1, is as follows: SQTIHQWPATLVQPVGSPLSLECTVEGTSNPNLYWYRQAAGRGLQLLFYSVGIGQISSEVPQNLSASRPQDRQFILSSKKLLLSDSGFYLCAWTVGREKRAEAFFGQGTRLTVV.

The chain employs TRBV5-1 and TRBJ2-7; D is perhaps TRBD2 (6 bases). Germline assignment: CDR1 SGHRS and CDR2 YFSETQ. CDR3 length: 14 amino acids. Trimming took 4 bases from V and 0 from J, leaving 11 bases between them. CDR3 bases: TGCGCCAGCAGCCCCGGCGGGGTCTCCTACGAGCAGTACTTC. It encodes CASSPGGVSYEQYF.

The V call is TRBV5-6, the J call TRBJ1-2, with D possibly matching TRBD1 (5 bases). This CDR3 spans 14 amino acids. V gave up 4 bases and J gave up 4 bases, with 14 bases separating them. Germline-derived CDR1 and CDR2 are SGHDT and YYEEEE. The CDR3 DNA follows: TGTGCCAGCAGCCTAGGGGTCAACGGCTATGGCTACACCTTC. The encoded protein is CASSLGVNGYGYTF.